The source of this T cell receptor beta chain is a study of blood T cell repertoires in COVID-19. Overall study: Spain, Italy and the United States supplied samples that represented acute and convalescent COVID-19. The cDNA or gDNA used as material had been derived from T cells, B-cell-depleted T cells, or PBMCs.

This clone was seen a handful of times. The authors' processing: Amplified reference gene primers provided the basis for estimating nucleated cell counts. Sequencing was performed with immunoSEQ multiplex PCR; in TCRdb, only in-frame clones are kept and a portion is missing. V and J calls and clone size are those listed in that table; D and trimming were worked out from the DNA. The sample consists of approximately 69,000 clones, over 80% of them appearing once. The CDR3 has 15 amino acids. Germline assignment: CDR1 MNHEY and CDR2 SVGAGI. J was trimmed by 2 bases and V by 5 bases; bases with no gene match: 7.

This chain joins TRBV6-5 and TRBJ1-2; 8 bases match TRBD1. Sequencing was done on a sample of peripheral blood. The receptor's source is a woman aged 55-69 years with acute or convalescent COVID-19. The DNA for the CDR3 is TGTGCCAGCAGTATCGCCCGGACAGGGAACTATGGCTACACCTTC. This sequence encodes CASSIARTGNYGYTF.